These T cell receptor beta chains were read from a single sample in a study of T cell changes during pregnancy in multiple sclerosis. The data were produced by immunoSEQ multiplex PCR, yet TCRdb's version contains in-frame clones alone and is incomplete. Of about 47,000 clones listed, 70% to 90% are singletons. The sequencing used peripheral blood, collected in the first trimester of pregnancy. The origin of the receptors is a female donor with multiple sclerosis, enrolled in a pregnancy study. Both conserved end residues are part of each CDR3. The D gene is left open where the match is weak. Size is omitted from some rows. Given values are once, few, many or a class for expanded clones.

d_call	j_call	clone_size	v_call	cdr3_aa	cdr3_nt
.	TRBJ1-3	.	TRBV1	CTSSQAGVSGNTIYF	TGCACCAGCAGCCAAGCGGGGGTCTCTGGAAACACCATATATTTT
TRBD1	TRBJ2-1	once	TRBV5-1	CASSWDRHGSNEQFF	TGCGCCAGCAGCTGGGACAGGCATGGGTCCAATGAGCAGTTCTTC
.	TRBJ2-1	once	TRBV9	CASSVATGNEQFF	TGTGCCAGCAGCGTAGCTACGGGGAATGAGCAGTTCTTC
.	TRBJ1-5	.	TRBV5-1	CASSLWGEGQPQHF	TGCGCCAGCAGCTTGTGGGGGGAGGGTCAGCCCCAGCATTTT
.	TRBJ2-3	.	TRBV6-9	CASFGQPYTDTQYF	TGTGCCAGCTTCGGACAGCCTTACACAGATACGCAGTATTTT
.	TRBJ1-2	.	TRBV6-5	CASRSWGAGSYGYTF	TGTGCCAGCCGTTCCTGGGGCGCCGGGAGCTATGGCTACACCTTC
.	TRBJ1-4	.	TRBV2	CASSPQEKLFF	TGTGCCAGCAGCCCGCAGGAAAAACTGTTTTTT
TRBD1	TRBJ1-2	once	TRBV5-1	CASSAQGALGDGYTF	TGCGCCAGCAGCGCCCAGGGGGCCCTGGGTGATGGCTACACCTTC
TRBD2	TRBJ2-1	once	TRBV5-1	CASGIKTSGGAYNEQFF	TGCGCCAGCGGCATCAAGACTAGCGGGGGTGCCTACAATGAGCAGTTCTTC
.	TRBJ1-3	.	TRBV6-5	CASSYSGGGFGNTIYF	TGTGCCAGCAGTTACTCGGGGGGAGGGTTTGGAAACACCATATATTTT
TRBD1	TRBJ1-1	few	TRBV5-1	CASSPGQGNTEAFF	TGCGCCAGCAGCCCCGGACAGGGGAACACTGAAGCTTTCTTT
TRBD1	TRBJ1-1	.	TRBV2	CASRLDRGAEAFF	TGTGCCAGCAGACTCGACAGGGGCGCTGAAGCTTTCTTT
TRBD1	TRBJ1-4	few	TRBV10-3	CATLGQGNEKLFF	TGTGCCACCCTGGGACAGGGTAATGAAAAACTGTTTTTT
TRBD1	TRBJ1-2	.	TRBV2	CASSEISWDRGALRDGYTF	TGTGCCAGCAGTGAGATATCTTGGGACAGGGGCGCCCTTCGGGATGGCTACACCTTC
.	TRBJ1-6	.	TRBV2	CASTPTRGAPSMPLHF	TGTGCCAGCACACCCACGCGGGGCGCCCCTTCGATGCCCCTCCACTTT
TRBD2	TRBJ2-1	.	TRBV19	CASSRSWTSGGREQFF	TGTGCCAGTAGTAGGAGCTGGACTAGCGGGGGTCGTGAGCAGTTCTTC
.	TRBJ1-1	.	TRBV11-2	CASSRPRGEAFF	TGTGCCAGCAGCCGCCCTAGAGGTGAAGCTTTCTTT
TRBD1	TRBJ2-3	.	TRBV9	CASSGRDRGPDTQYF	TGTGCCAGCAGCGGGCGGGACAGGGGGCCTGATACGCAGTATTTT
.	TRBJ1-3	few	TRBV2	CASSPTGGSGNTIYF	TGTGCCAGCAGTCCGACGGGGGGCTCTGGAAACACCATATATTTT
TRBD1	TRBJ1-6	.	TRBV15	CATSRDRDRGSLHF	TGTGCCACCAGCAGAGACCGGGACAGGGGGTCCCTCCACTTT
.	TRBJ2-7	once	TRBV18	CASSPQITGSEQYF	TGTGCCAGCTCACCACAGATTACAGGTAGCGAGCAGTACTTC
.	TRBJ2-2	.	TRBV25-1	CASSARDLDTGELFF	TGTGCCAGCAGTGCCCGGGACTTAGACACCGGGGAGCTGTTTTTT
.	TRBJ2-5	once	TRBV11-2	CASSLTRETQYF	TGTGCCAGCAGCCTAACGCGAGAGACCCAGTACTTC
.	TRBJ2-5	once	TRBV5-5	CASSLAGVETQYF	TGTGCCAGCAGCTTGGCGGGGGTAGAGACCCAGTACTTC
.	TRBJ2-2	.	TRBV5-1	CASSLVTGPTGELFF	TGCGCCAGCAGCCTTGTGACAGGACCCACCGGGGAGCTGTTTTTT
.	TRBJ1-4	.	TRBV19	CASSISQDSYEKLFF	TGTGCCAGTAGTATATCTCAGGACAGCTATGAAAAACTGTTTTTT
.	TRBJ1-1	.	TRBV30	CAWSVARRGAMNTEAFF	TGTGCCTGGAGTGTGGCCAGGCGTGGGGCTATGAACACTGAAGCTTTCTTT
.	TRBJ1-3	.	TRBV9	CASSAQVRPGNTIYF	TGTGCCAGCAGCGCACAGGTGAGGCCCGGAAACACCATATATTTT
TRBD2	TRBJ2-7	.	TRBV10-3	CATRLAGGLSYEQYF	TGTGCCACCAGACTAGCGGGGGGACTCTCCTACGAGCAGTACTTC
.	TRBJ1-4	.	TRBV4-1	CASSGGDRRLLFF	TGCGCCAGCTCGGGGGGCGACCGCAGGTTACTGTTTTTT
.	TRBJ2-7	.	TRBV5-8	CASSPAGLHEQYF	TGTGCCAGCAGCCCGGCAGGGCTCCACGAGCAGTACTTC
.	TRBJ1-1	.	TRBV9	CASTRGGHGTEAFF	TGTGCCAGCACGCGGGGGGGGCATGGCACTGAAGCTTTCTTT
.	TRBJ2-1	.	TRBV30	CAWRDGNEQFF	TGTGCCTGGAGAGACGGGAATGAGCAGTTCTTC
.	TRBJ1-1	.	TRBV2	CASSRERPELEGAFF	TGTGCCAGCAGTCGTGAGAGGCCCGAACTGGAGGGAGCTTTCTTT
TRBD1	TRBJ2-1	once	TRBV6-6	CASRSGTGVRNEQFF	TGTGCCAGCAGGTCCGGGACAGGGGTTCGCAATGAGCAGTTCTTC
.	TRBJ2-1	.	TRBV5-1	CASSRTVLSSYNEQFF	TGCGCCAGCAGCAGGACAGTGCTGAGCTCCTACAATGAGCAGTTCTTC
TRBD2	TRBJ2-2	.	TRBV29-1	CSASWAGDTGELFF	TGCAGCGCCTCATGGGCGGGGGATACCGGGGAGCTGTTTTTT
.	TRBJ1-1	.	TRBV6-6	CASSYSRGGAFF	TGTGCCAGCAGTTACTCGCGTGGGGGGGCTTTCTTT
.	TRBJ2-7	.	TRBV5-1	CASSPNPTGSYEQYF	TGCGCCAGCAGCCCAAACCCGACGGGTTCCTACGAGCAGTACTTC
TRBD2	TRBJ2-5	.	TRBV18	CASSPYWGGQETQYF	TGTGCCAGCTCACCTTATTGGGGGGGCCAAGAGACCCAGTACTTC
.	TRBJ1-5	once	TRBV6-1	CASSEDTGSNQPQHF	TGTGCCAGCAGTGAAGATACAGGCAGCAATCAGCCCCAGCATTTT
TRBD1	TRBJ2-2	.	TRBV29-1	CSVGQTNTGELFF	TGCAGCGTGGGACAGACAAACACCGGGGAGCTGTTTTTT
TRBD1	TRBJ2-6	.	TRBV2	CATQGDRGFMFVTGANVLTF	TGTGCCACCCAGGGGGACAGGGGATTTATGTTTGTCACTGGGGCCAACGTCCTGACTTTC
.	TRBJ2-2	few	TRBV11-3	CASSLRQGRYTGELFF	TGTGCCAGCAGCTTACGTCAGGGAAGGTACACCGGGGAGCTGTTTTTT
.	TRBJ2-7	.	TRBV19	CASSTQVTSFQQYF	TGTGCCAGTAGTACACAGGTGACCAGCTTCCAGCAGTACTTC
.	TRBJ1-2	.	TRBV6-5	CASSYSSSYGYTF	TGTGCCAGCAGTTACTCGAGTTCTTACGGCTACACCTTC